These 10 T cell receptor beta chains were all obtained from the same sample, sequenced in a study of CD8 T cells in Susac syndrome. Reverse transcription used roughly 0.45 to 1 ug RNA and random hexamers. Each CDR3 protein gets one entry after TCRdb re-called the immunoSEQ multiplex PCR reads with MiXCR. The table lists about 80,000 distinct CDR3 sequences, roughly 94% of them singletons. The sequencing sample was made of CD8+ T cells from PBMCs. The receptors shown here come from a human donor in good health.

This chain links TRBV6-6 with TRBJ1-5; unclear D gene. Germline V gives CDR1 MNHNY, CDR2 SVGAGI (reference sequence). The CDR3 sequence is 12 residues long. The V end was cut by 4 bases, the J end by 6 bases, with 7 bases between. DNA for the CDR3: TGTGCCAGCAGTTTCCCCTCTCAGCCCCAGCATTTT. Protein: CASSFPSQPQHF.

The V call is TRBV27, the J call TRBJ1-5; D is possibly TRBD1 (6 bases). CDR3 length: 15 amino acids. Germline V gene lookup returns CDR1 MNHEY and CDR2 SMNVEV (reference sequence). V was pared by 7 bases and J by 6 bases, with 19 bases between. CDR3 residues: CASKWTGGLGQPQHF. The CDR3 nucleotides read TGTGCCAGCAAATGGACGGGGGGCTTAGGTCAGCCCCAGCATTTT.

The V and J genes are TRBV11-2 and TRBJ2-1; TRBD2 aligns across 11 bases. The germline V gene has CDR1 SGHAT and CDR2 FQNNGV. There are 16 residues in the CDR3. V dropped 5 bases and J dropped 9; count of bases not matched to a gene: 12. The CDR3 DNA reads TGTGCCAGCAGCAATCCGAGGACTAGCGGGTTAGTTGAGCAGTTCTTC. Its translation: CASSNPRTSGLVEQFF.

The CDR3 region has the DNA TGTGCCAGCAGCGTTGGACAGGGGTACTCCTACGAGCAGTACTTC. Translated, it gives CASSVGQGYSYEQYF. The chain links TRBV9 to TRBJ2-7; TRBD1 agrees at 9 bases. The CDR3 is made up of 15 amino acids. Germline assignment: CDR1 SGDLS and CDR2 YYNGEE. The ends lost 2 bases at V and 0 bases at J; junction bases unmatched: 3. Full variable domain (outside the CDR3, taken from reference TRBV9 and TRBJ2-7): DSGVTQTPKHLITATGQRVTLRCSPRSGDLSVYWYQQSLDQGLQFLIQYYNGEERAKGNILERFSAQQFPDLHSELNLSSLELGDSALYFCASSVGQGYSYEQYFGPGTRLTVT.

The V gene is TRBV20-1, the J gene TRBJ2-7, with 9 bases aligning to TRBD2. CDR1 is DFQATT, CDR2 SNEGSKA, per germline (reference sequence). The V segment lost 1 base and the J segment 2 bases; nucleotides outside the gene matches: 6. The CDR3 runs 15 residues. This CDR3 reads CSARGTSGLTYEQYV. CDR3 coding DNA: TGCAGTGCTAGAGGCACTAGCGGGTTGACCTACGAGCAGTACGTC.

The J gene is TRBJ2-5, the V gene TRBV12-3 or TRBV12-4; D may be TRBD1 (6 bases). The CDR3 sequence is 14 residues long. V was clipped by 4 bases and J by 1 base, with 10 bases between them. This chain's CDR3 is CASSYGTIQETQYF. For the CDR3, the DNA is TGTGCCAGCAGTTACGGGACAATCCAAGAGACCCAGTACTTC.

The rearrangement joins TRBV3-1 to TRBJ2-1; 7 nucleotides align to TRBD1. The CDR3 consists of 16 residues. Per the germline V gene, CDR1 is LGHDT and CDR2 is YNNKEL (reference sequence). V was pared by 0 bases and J by 2 bases, with 4 bases of the junction left unmatched. DNA of the CDR3: TGTGCCAGCAGCCAAGATTGGGACAGTCCCTACAATGAGCAGTTCTTC. Its protein is CASSQDWDSPYNEQFF.

V gene TRBV27 combines with J gene TRBJ1-5; D may be TRBD1 (6 bases). The CDR3 has 14 amino acids. V lost 5 bases to trimming and J lost 3 bases, with 11 bases between them. From germline, CDR1 is MNHEY and CDR2 SMNVEV (reference sequence). CDR3 sequence: CASSPTGYNQPQHF. For the CDR3, the DNA is TGTGCCAGCAGTCCTACAGGGTACAATCAGCCCCAGCATTTT.

V is TRBV20-1 and J is TRBJ1-1; 7 nucleotides align to TRBD1. CDR1 is DFQATT, CDR2 SNEGSKA, per germline (reference sequence). V shed 1 base, J shed 7 bases, and the junction held 9 bases outside the gene matches. This CDR3 has 14 amino acids. The CDR3 DNA reads as TGCAGTGCTAGAGGGACAGGCCAGGGCAATGAAGCTTTCTTT. It codes for CSARGTGQGNEAFF.

The chain employs TRBV2 and TRBJ2-1; 12 positions agree with TRBD2. CDR1 is SNHLY and CDR2 is FYNNEI in the germline V gene. The CDR3 consists of 15 residues. The trim removed 5 bases at V and 8 bases at J, leaving 7 bases unmatched. The CDR3 reads CASSPSGGALHEQFF. CDR3 in DNA: TGTGCCAGCAGTCCTAGCGGGGGGGCCCTCCATGAGCAGTTCTTC.